A selection of T cell receptor beta chains follows, all from one sample in a study of blood T cell repertoires in COVID-19. The protocol was immunoSEQ multiplex PCR, while the TCRdb copy is restricted to in-frame clones and leaves out a portion. The table lists about 21,000 clones, around three quarters of them singletons, with about 13% in the top ten. Source material: peripheral blood. The receptors stem from a man aged 60 to 69 with active COVID-19. CDR3s include the opening cysteine and the closing phenylalanine or tryptophan. The D gene is left open where the match is weak. The size field is filled for only some rows; it gives once, few, many or a size class.

D | J | V | size | DNA | CDR3
- | TRBJ2-7 | TRBV10-2 | - | TGCGCCAGCAGTGGGCCCTCCTACGAGCAGTACTTC | CASSGPSYEQYF
- | TRBJ1-3 | TRBV4-1 | - | TGCGCCAGCAGCCAAGTTTACAGGGAGGGAAACACCATATATTTT | CASSQVYREGNTIYF
- | TRBJ1-1 | TRBV10-3 | - | TGTGCCATCAGTGAGCTTCCTACAGTCACTGAAGCTTTCTTT | CAISELPTVTEAFF
TRBD2 | TRBJ2-1 | TRBV5-1 | once | TGCGCCAGCAGCCCGTCCGGGACTAGCGGGAGTAATGAGCAGTTCTTC | CASSPSGTSGSNEQFF
TRBD2 | TRBJ2-3 | TRBV19 | - | TGTGCCAGTAGTTCTAGCGGTGGGGGCACAGATACGCAGTATTTT | CASSSSGGGTDTQYF
TRBD2 | TRBJ2-1 | TRBV9 | - | TGTGCCAGCAGCACCTTAGCGGGAGACTCCTACAATGAGCAGTTCTTC | CASSTLAGDSYNEQFF
- | TRBJ2-6 | TRBV2 | - | TGTGCCAGCACCTTATCTGGGGCCAACGTCCTGACTTTC | CASTLSGANVLTF
- | TRBJ2-1 | TRBV28 | - | TGTGCCAGCACCGCTTTCGCGGGCAATGAGCAGTTCTTC | CASTAFAGNEQFF
TRBD2 | TRBJ2-2 | TRBV9 | - | TGTGCCAGCAGCCCTCGACTAGCGGGAGAAGCCGGGGAGCTGTTTTTT | CASSPRLAGEAGELFF
TRBD2 | TRBJ2-5 | TRBV3-1/TRBV3-2 | - | TGTGCCAGCAGCCAATTCAACGGGTTTAGCGGGAGGGCCGAGGAGACCCAGTACTTC | CASSQFNGFSGRAEETQYF
TRBD1 | TRBJ1-2 | TRBV29-1 | - | TGCAGCGCTCTTCGGACAGGGGGCTATGGCTACACCTTC | CSALRTGGYGYTF
TRBD2 | TRBJ2-2 | TRBV5-1 | - | TGCGCCAGCCGGGGACTAGCGAACACCGGGGAGCTGTTTTTT | CASRGLANTGELFF
- | TRBJ1-1 | TRBV6-5 | - | TGTGCCAGCAGACTGCGGGTGGCAGATAACACTGAAGCTTTCTTT | CASRLRVADNTEAFF
- | TRBJ2-1 | TRBV21-1 | - | TGTGCCAGCAGCAAAAAGGAGGGGTGTTCGGTAATGGACAATGAGCAGTTCTTC | CASSKKEGCSVMDNEQFF
- | TRBJ1-4 | TRBV30 | - | TGTGCCTGGAGTCCGCGGCAGGGCAATGAAAAACTGTTTTTT | CAWSPRQGNEKLFF
TRBD1 | TRBJ2-2 | TRBV27 | - | TGTGCCAGCAGTACTTCCGGGACAGCAAACACCGGGGAGCTGTTTTTT | CASSTSGTANTGELFF
TRBD1 | TRBJ2-7 | TRBV7-2 | - | TGTGCCAGCAGCACGGACAGGGTGTCCTACGAGCAGTACTTC | CASSTDRVSYEQYF
- | TRBJ1-4 | TRBV27 | - | TGTGCCAGCAGTTTAAAGGGACTCCTTCATGAAAAACTGTTTTTT | CASSLKGLLHEKLFF
- | TRBJ2-7 | TRBV6-1 | - | TGTGCCAGCAGTGAAGCGATACTAGGTGAGCAGTACTTC | CASSEAILGEQYF
- | TRBJ2-2 | TRBV24-1 | - | TGTGCCACCAGCAGACCGGGGACCGGGGAGCTGTTTTTT | CATSRPGTGELFF
- | TRBJ2-1 | TRBV5-1 | - | TGCGCCAGCAGCTTGGCCAGCGTCGATGAGCAGTTCTTC | CASSLASVDEQFF
TRBD1 | TRBJ2-2 | TRBV3-1/TRBV3-2 | medium-sized | TGTGCCAGCAGCCACACAGGGGCGGGCGGGGAGCTGTTTTTT | CASSHTGAGGELFF
- | TRBJ2-1 | TRBV3-1/TRBV3-2 | - | TGTGCCAGCAGTGCCAGGGATGGGGGGAATGAGCAGTTCTTC | CASSARDGGNEQFF
- | TRBJ2-2 | TRBV7-3 | - | TGTGCCAGCAGCTTATCCGGGGTCACCGGGGAGCTGTTTTTT | CASSLSGVTGELFF
- | TRBJ2-7 | TRBV19 | - | TGTGCCAGTAGTCCAGGTCAGAATTACGAGCAGTACTTC | CASSPGQNYEQYF
TRBD2 | TRBJ2-5 | TRBV4-2 | - | TGTGCCAGCAGCTTTGGGGGGAGGGGAGAGACCCAGTACTTC | CASSFGGRGETQYF
- | TRBJ1-1 | TRBV6-1 | - | TGTGCCAGCAGTGAGCGAAGGGGGGGGGCTTTCTTT | CASSERRGGAFF
- | TRBJ2-1 | TRBV7-6 | - | TGTGCCAGCAGCTTAGCGGGTTCCATCGCGGGGTTCAATGAGCAGTTCTTC | CASSLAGSIAGFNEQFF
TRBD2 | TRBJ2-3 | TRBV9 | - | TGTGCCAGCAGTAGGCTAGCGGGAGGATCCGGGGCAGATACGCAGTATTTT | CASSRLAGGSGADTQYF
- | TRBJ2-1 | TRBV2 | - | TGTGCCAGCAGTGAAGTAGGGGGGCAGTTCTTC | CASSEVGGQFF
TRBD2 | TRBJ2-7 | TRBV28 | - | TGTGCCAGCAGTTTTGGGCTAGCGGGATTCAGCGAGCAGTACTTC | CASSFGLAGFSEQYF
- | TRBJ1-1 | TRBV2 | few | TGTGCCAGCACCGACCAAGACTTTAACACTGAAGCTTTCTTT | CASTDQDFNTEAFF
- | TRBJ2-7 | TRBV15 | - | TGTGCCACCAGCAGAGTGGGAGGCTCCTACGAGCAGTACTTC | CATSRVGGSYEQYF
TRBD1 | TRBJ2-2 | TRBV19 | once | TGTGCCAGTAGTGGTCCGGGACAGGGGGTTTCCGGGGAGCTGTTTTTT | CASSGPGQGVSGELFF
- | TRBJ2-1 | TRBV14 | - | TGTGCCAGCAGCCAAATCAGGGTGGGGAATGAGCAGTTCTTC | CASSQIRVGNEQFF
TRBD2 | TRBJ2-7 | TRBV11-2 | - | TGTGCCAGCAGCTTAGAACCGGGGGGCGAGCAGTACTTC | CASSLEPGGEQYF
TRBD1 | TRBJ1-1 | TRBV12-3/TRBV12-4 | once | TGTGCCAGCAGTTCGACAGGGAGCACTGAAGCTTTCTTT | CASSSTGSTEAFF
- | TRBJ2-7 | TRBV7-2 | - | TGTGCCAGCAGCCCGAGGGCGGGAACAGCCTACGAGCAGTACTTC | CASSPRAGTAYEQYF
- | TRBJ1-1 | TRBV18 | - | TGTGCCAGCTCCCGGACGGGGGGGACTGAAGCTTTCTTT | CASSRTGGTEAFF
TRBD1 | TRBJ2-6 | TRBV5-1 | - | TGCGCCAGCAGCTCGTCAGGGGGCGCTGGGGCCAACGTCCTGACTTTC | CASSSSGGAGANVLTF
TRBD1 | TRBJ2-5 | TRBV10-3 | - | TGTGCCGTCACACCGGGACAGGGGAAAGAGACCCAGTACTTC | CAVTPGQGKETQYF
- | TRBJ2-5 | TRBV12-5 | - | TGTGCTAGTGGCCCCACAGGGAGAGAGACCCAGTACTTC | CASGPTGRETQYF
- | TRBJ1-1 | TRBV27 | few | TGTGCCAGCAGTTTGGCCGAGAACACTGAAGCTTTCTTT | CASSLAENTEAFF
- | TRBJ2-7 | TRBV27 | - | TGTGCCAGCAGATCCACTAGCAACCCCACCTACGAGCAGTACTTC | CASRSTSNPTYEQYF
- | TRBJ2-1 | TRBV6-5 | - | TGTGCCAGCATAACCGGGAGCTCCTACAATGAGCAGTTCTTC | CASITGSSYNEQFF
TRBD1 | TRBJ1-2 | TRBV24-1 | - | TGTGCCACCAGTGACGGACAGGCGTCTAACTATGGCTACACCTTC | CATSDGQASNYGYTF
- | TRBJ1-2 | TRBV5-4 | once | TGTGCCAGCAGCTTGGAGCAGGGGAACTATGGCTACACCTTC | CASSLEQGNYGYTF
TRBD2 | TRBJ2-3 | TRBV5-8 | - | TGTGCCAGCAGCTTGGGGTCGCGGGAGACAGATACGCAGTATTTT | CASSLGSRETDTQYF